Presented here are 27 T cell receptor beta chains from one specimen sequenced in a study of T cells in Graves' hyperthyroidism and ophthalmopathy. TCR beta CDR3 regions were amplified from RNA. TCR CDR3 underwent first-round RT-PCR with the HTBI primer set. TCRdb fed the multiplex PCR reads into MiXCR, producing one record per CDR3 protein. The sample consists of hundreds of thousands of distinct CDR3 sequences, roughly a third of them appearing once. Sequences were obtained from blood. The receptors here all came from a woman in her forties with Graves' hyperthyroidism.

This clonotype was observed many times. V gene TRBV7-9 combines with J gene TRBJ1-6, with no clear D. The CDR3 is 14 residues long. V was pared by 3 bases and J by 7 bases, with 10 bases between. Germline-derived CDR1 and CDR2 are SEHNR and FQNEAQ (reference sequence). Written as DNA, the CDR3 is TGTGCCAGCAGCTTGGGCGCAGAGAATTCACCCCTCCACTTT. It encodes CASSLGAENSPLHF.

For this clonotype: The final CDR3 position lacks the conserved phenylalanine or tryptophan, pointing to a likely read error. The chain uses TRBV3-1 and TRBJ2-7; 7 bases map to TRBD2. This CDR3 is 15 amino acids long. The V segment lost 1 base and the J segment 2 bases; nucleotides outside the gene matches: 5. CDR1 is LGHDT, CDR2 YNNKEL, per germline (reference sequence). CDR3 in amino acids: CASSQGSGGTYEQYL. The CDR3 coding sequence is TGTGCCAGCAGCCAAGGTTCGGGAGGCACCTACGAGCAGTACCTC.

The chain combines TRBV10-3 with TRBJ1-3, with 8 bases identical to TRBD1. Germline assignment: CDR1 ENHRY and CDR2 SYGVKD. This CDR3 is 16 amino acids long. V trimming: 4 bases; J trimming: 2 bases; junction bases outside the gene matches: 7. CDR3 protein: CAISGGRGLTGNTIYF. DNA for the CDR3: TGTGCCATCAGTGGGGGCAGGGGGCTTACTGGAAACACCATATATTTT.

The V call is TRBV19, the J call TRBJ1-5; D perhaps matches TRBD1 (6 bases). The CDR3 has 17 residues. V lost 7 bases to trimming and J lost 0 bases, with 19 bases between them. The germline gives CDR1 LNHDA, CDR2 SQIVND (reference sequence). The CDR3 spells CASTAVGQPNSNQPQHF. In DNA form, the CDR3 reads TGTGCCAGTACGGCGGTGGGACAACCAAATAGCAATCAGCCCCAGCATTTT.

As to this clonotype: Without the conserved terminal phenylalanine or tryptophan, this CDR3 likely stems from a read error. V and J are TRBV12-3 or TRBV12-4 and TRBJ1-2; D perhaps matches TRBD1 (5 bases). Trimming took 8 bases from V and 6 from J, leaving 10 bases between them. The CDR3 loop spans 11 amino acids. This chain's CDR3 is CASGQGHGYTL. CDR3 DNA sequence: TGTGCCAGCGGCCAGGGACATGGCTACACCCTC.

The chain employs TRBV15 and TRBJ1-2; D perhaps matches TRBD1 (5 bases). V lost 5 bases and J 3 bases, leaving 13 bases between the germline ends. Germline CDR1 reads LNHNV; CDR2 reads YYDKDF (reference sequence). The CDR3 length is 14 residues. The chain's CDR3 is CATSVEPGYYGYTF. The CDR3 nucleotides are TGTGCCACCAGCGTTGAACCAGGGTACTATGGCTACACCTTC.

This clonotype has ten or more counts. CDR3 sequence reads: CASLRGNYGYTF. The CDR3 DNA is TGTGCCAGCCTCCGGGGCAACTATGGCTACACCTTC. This chain links TRBV7-9 with TRBJ1-2; D may be TRBD1 (5 bases). Trimming removed 8 bases at V and 2 bases at J, with 9 bases between. Germline values: CDR1 SEHNR, CDR2 FQNEAQ (reference sequence). This CDR3 spans 12 amino acids.

About this clonotype: One junction end does not reproduce the germline sequence, and a read error may be involved. The chain has TRBV10-3 and TRBJ2-6; D remains unclear. The germline V gene encodes CDR1 ENHRY and CDR2 SYGVKD. The CDR3 covers 13 residues. DNA of the CDR3: TGTGCCAGCAGTGAAGAAGGGGCCAACGTCCTGACTTTC. Its protein is CASSEEGANVLTF.

A remark on this clonotype: Given a much more abundant clone one base away, this may be a read error. This chain uses TRBV5-1 with TRBJ2-5, with D possibly matching TRBD1 (6 bases). Germline CDR1 reads SGHRS; CDR2 reads YFSETQ. This CDR3 region has 14 residues. CDR3 in amino acids: CAGSSTDRQETQYF. The CDR3 coding sequence is TGTGCCGGCAGCTCCACCGACAGGCAAGAGACCCAGTACTTC.

The table lists this clonotype with many counts. V is TRBV7-9 and J is TRBJ1-2; D unclear. The CDR3 length is 13 residues. The ends were cut back, 1 base at V and 7 bases at J, with 10 bases in the middle. Germline CDR1 is SEHNR and CDR2 is FQNEAQ (reference sequence). CDR3 sequence: CASSLGYQSGYTF. The CDR3 DNA sequence: TGTGCCAGCAGCTTAGGTTACCAAAGTGGCTACACCTTC.

The chain recombines TRBV29-1 with TRBJ2-5; 9 positions match TRBD2. The CDR3 has 14 amino acids. The V gene end was trimmed by 3 bases and the J gene end by 4 bases; junction bases not matched to a gene: 6. From germline, CDR1 is SQVTM and CDR2 ANQGSEA. The CDR3 sequence: CSVDSSGNGETQYF. The CDR3 DNA follows: TGCAGCGTTGACTCTAGCGGGAATGGAGAGACCCAGTACTTC.

This clonotype came up a few times. The V call is TRBV6-5, the J call TRBJ1-1, with D possibly TRBD1 on 5 matching bases. This CDR3 contains 12 residues. V lost 7 bases to trimming and J lost 3 bases, with 9 bases between them. Germline values: CDR1 MNHEY, CDR2 SVGAGI. In DNA form, the CDR3 reads TGTGCCAGCAAGGTACAGGACACTGAAGCTTTCTTT. Its protein is CASKVQDTEAFF.

This clonotype was seen at least ten times. The chain carries TRBV24-1 and TRBJ1-2; the match to TRBD1 covers 7 bases. Germline V gene sequence: CDR1 KGHDR, CDR2 SFDVKD. This CDR3 region has 13 residues. V lost 6 bases, J lost 2 bases, and 2 bases stayed unmatched. This CDR3 is CATSLDRNYGYTF. CDR3 coding DNA: TGTGCCACCAGTCTGGACAGGAACTATGGCTACACCTTC.

As regards this clonotype: A much more abundant neighbour one base away suggests this may be a read error. The rearrangement joins TRBV20-1 to TRBJ2-7; a possible D gene is TRBD2 (6 bases). This CDR3 comprises 15 residues. Germline V CDR1 and CDR2: DFQATT, SNEGSKA (reference sequence). The CDR3 nucleotides read TGCAGTGCTAGAGAATACGGGACTTACTCCCACGAGCAGTACTTC. Translating gives CSAREYGTYSHEQYF.

This clonotype was seen repeatedly, ten times or more. V and J are TRBV19 and TRBJ1-1, with D hard to call. V was cut by 6 bases and J by 5 bases, with 7 bases left in between. The CDR3 sequence is 11 residues long. In germline, CDR1 is LNHDA, CDR2 SQIVND (reference sequence). In DNA form, the CDR3 reads TGTGCCAGTAGGGACGGGACTGAAGCTTTCTTT. Translation gives CASRDGTEAFF.

This chain links TRBV19 with TRBJ1-6, with 8 bases that match TRBD1. The germline V gene has CDR1 LNHDA and CDR2 SQIVND (reference sequence). This CDR3 comprises 16 residues. Germline trimming cut 0 bases from V and 10 bases from J; bases unmatched to any gene: 8. The CDR3 sequence: CASSIDRGQGNSPLHF. The CDR3 DNA follows: TGTGCCAGTAGTATAGATCGAGGACAGGGTAACTCACCCCTCCACTTT.

This clonotype appeared many times. The chain couples TRBV29-1 to TRBJ1-1; D call uncertain. The V gene lost 5 bases and the J gene lost 6 bases, with 13 bases spanning the gap. The CDR3 has 12 amino acids. Germline-derived CDR1 and CDR2 are SQVTM and ANQGSEA. CDR3 loop: CSVRSVDSEAFF. The CDR3 DNA sequence: TGCAGCGTTCGCTCGGTCGATTCTGAAGCTTTCTTT.

In its sample, this clonotype was seen many times. The chain recombines TRBV19 with TRBJ1-5, with 7 bases lining up with TRBD1. In germline, CDR1 is LNHDA, CDR2 SQIVND (reference sequence). The CDR3 runs to 15 residues. With V trimmed by 7 bases and J by 1 base, 7 bases remained unmatched. This chain's CDR3 is CASKWDRESNQPQHF. CDR3 DNA sequence: TGTGCCAGTAAATGGGACAGAGAAAGCAATCAGCCCCAGCATTTT.

This clonotype was recorded a few times. The chain employs TRBV5-5 and TRBJ2-5, with D tentatively TRBD1 or TRBD2 (5 bases each). Germline CDR1 SGHKS, CDR2 YYEKEE (reference sequence). With 4 bases removed from V and 1 base from J, the gap between germline ends came to 17 bases. The length of the CDR3 is 16 residues. CDR3 residues: CASSRRGTGIQETQYF. CDR3 nucleotides: TGTGCCAGCAGCCGACGTGGGACGGGGATCCAAGAGACCCAGTACTTC.

Points on this clonotype: At one end, the junction sequence differs from germline, possibly due to a read error. CDR3 residues: CASSEGPGQETQYF. CDR3 in DNA: TGTGCCAGCAGTGAAGGACCGGGCCAAGAGACCCAGTACTTC. V and J are TRBV24-1 and TRBJ2-5; D unclear. This CDR3 is built from 14 residues. The germline CDR1 and CDR2 sequences are KGHDR and SFDVKD.

Turning to this clonotype: A read error may be the cause here, since a much bigger clone is one base away. The chain carries TRBV12-3 or TRBV12-4 and TRBJ1-3, with TRBD1 as a possible D gene (6 bases). The CDR3 is 14 amino acids. CDR3 region: CASSGGLGGHTIYF. The CDR3 DNA follows: TGTGCCAGCAGTGGGGGGCTCGGTGGACACACCATATATTTT.

The table lists this clonotype with many counts. The chain has TRBV4-3 and TRBJ2-2, with TRBD1 as a possible D gene (5 bases). With 5 bases removed from V and 3 bases from J, the gap between germline ends came to 10 bases. The germline gives CDR1 LGHNA, CDR2 YSLEER. The CDR3 extends over 14 amino acids. The CDR3 DNA sequence: TGCGCCAGCAGCTCCTTACAGGACACCGGGGAGCTGTTTTTT. Translation gives CASSSLQDTGELFF.

The V and J genes are TRBV7-3 and TRBJ2-7; TRBD2 matches at 12 bases. The CDR3 spans 16 residues. Trimming at V came to 4 bases and at J to 7 bases, leaving 11 bases not matched to a gene. CDR1 SGHTA and CDR2 FQGTGA come from the germline V gene. The CDR3 DNA follows: TGTGCCAGCAGCTCACGGACTAGCGGGATCAGGGATGAGCAGTACTTC. The encoded protein is CASSSRTSGIRDEQYF.

This clonotype was counted at least ten times. This chain connects TRBV29-1 to TRBJ1-1, with unresolved D. From germline, CDR1 is SQVTM and CDR2 ANQGSEA. Trimming stripped 4 bases from V and 1 base from J, with 7 bases between. This CDR3 is 12 amino acids long. CDR3 sequence reads: CSVAEQNTEAFF. Written as DNA, the CDR3 is TGCAGCGTTGCGGAGCAGAACACTGAAGCTTTCTTT.

In this sample, this clonotype turned up many times. This chain connects TRBV9 to TRBJ1-2, with TRBD1 identical over 7 bases. The CDR3 is 17 residues long. Trimming cost V 3 bases and J 8 bases; bases outside gene matches: 19. CDR1 is SGDLS, CDR2 YYNGEE, per germline. The CDR3 region is CASSALTGSVQFRGYTF. The CDR3 coding sequence is TGTGCCAGCAGCGCCTTGACAGGGTCCGTTCAATTCAGGGGCTACACCTTC.

On this clonotype itself: A much larger clone lies one base from this, so it may be a read error. V and J are TRBV7-9 and TRBJ2-6, with a possible D match to TRBD1 (7 bases). The length of the CDR3 is 16 residues. Germline CDR1 reads SEHNR; CDR2 reads FQNEAQ (reference sequence). The CDR3 protein is CASSFTGDSGADVLTF. The CDR3, as DNA: TGTGCCAGCAGCTTTACAGGGGACTCTGGGGCCGACGTCCTGACTTTC.

As regards this clonotype: As the CDR3 is not closed by the conserved phenylalanine or tryptophan, this likely results from a read error. No DNA is shown, since the ends of the CDR3 on it are uncertain; the CDR3 is the one TCRdb lists. This sequence joins TRBV5-1 and TRBJ1-2; the table gives TRBD1 as D, unverified against the DNA. The CDR3 has 14 amino acids, counting both end residues. Germline CDR1 is SGHRS and CDR2 is YFSETQ. This CDR3 is CASSHRDRSMATQS.